Presented here are 2 T cell receptor beta chains from one specimen sequenced in a study of blood T cell repertoires in COVID-19. Repertoires were generated with immunoSEQ multiplex PCR, while TCRdb's copy carries only in-frame clones and drops some. The sample includes about 400,000 clones, about 87% of them seen just once. Material for sequencing was PBMCs or T cells enriched from blood (not recorded which). These receptors all come from a woman aged 45-60 years who had recovered from COVID-19.

The chain recombines TRBV28 with TRBJ1-1; 8 bases are shared with TRBD1. With V trimmed by 8 bases and J by 4 bases, 3 bases remained unmatched. Germline assignment: CDR1 MDHEN and CDR2 SYDVKM. This CDR3 is 12 amino acids long. The CDR3 here is CASLQGGTEAFF. CDR3 nucleotides: TGTGCCAGCCTACAGGGGGGCACTGAAGCTTTCTTT.

The chain couples TRBV10-1 to TRBJ1-2; unclear D gene. V lost 3 bases, J lost 8 bases, and 19 bases lay in between. This CDR3 comprises 15 residues. Germline CDR1 WNHNN, CDR2 SYGVQD (reference sequence). CDR3 sequence: CASSDPIDSGRGYTF. The DNA of the CDR3 is TGCGCCAGCAGTGACCCCATCGACTCCGGGAGGGGCTACACCTTC.